This T cell receptor (beta chain) was profiled in a study of T cells in Graves' hyperthyroidism and ophthalmopathy. J was trimmed by 5 bases and V by 6 bases; bases with no gene match: 13. CDR1 is MDHEN, CDR2 SYDVKM, per germline. The CDR3 extends over 15 amino acids. Regions amplified from RNA transcripts were the TCR beta CDR3 regions. A set of HTBI primers served as the primers for a first-round RT-PCR of the TCR CDR3. TCRdb recomputed calls from the multiplex PCR reads with MiXCR, one row per CDR3 protein. The sample carries roughly 500,000 distinct CDR3 sequences, about 16% recorded once. The TCR originated in a woman between 25 and 40 years old with Graves' ophthalmopathy. The sequencing sample was made of blood. The chain combines TRBV28 with TRBJ2-7, with TRBD2 matching 7 bases. The CDR3 sequence is CASSPTGGRAHEQYF. DNA for the CDR3: TGTGCCAGCAGCCCGACCGGAGGGAGGGCACACGAGCAGTACTTC.